This TCR beta chain was retrieved from a study of T cells in Graves' hyperthyroidism and ophthalmopathy. The CDR3 loop spans 14 amino acids. Germline lookup yields CDR1 KGHSH and CDR2 LQKENI. V shed 6 bases and J shed 1 base, with 12 bases lying between them. Amplified TCR beta CDR3 regions derived from RNA transcripts. HTBI primers drove first-round RT-PCR of the TCR CDR3. TCRdb re-derived calls from the multiplex PCR reads in MiXCR, one entry per CDR3 protein. The repertoire consists of fewer than 500,000 distinct CDR3 sequences, with approximately 13% occurring once and the leading ten covering less than 25%.

The sequence derives from a man aged 30-40 years with Graves' hyperthyroidism that later progressed to Graves' ophthalmopathy. Material for sequencing was blood. The chain joins TRBV18 to TRBJ1-1, with D unresolved. CDR3 bases: TGTGCCAGCTCCTCCAAACTAACGAACACTGAAGCTTTCTTT. Translated: CASSSKLTNTEAFF. The full variable domain, completed using reference TRBV18 and TRBJ1-1, is NAGVMQNPRHLVRRRGQEARLRCSPMKGHSHVYWYRQLPEEGLKFMVYLQKENIIDESGMPKERFSAEFPKEGPSILRIQQVVRGDSAAYFCASSSKLTNTEAFFGQGTRLTVV.